This is a list of T cell receptor beta chains from one sample in a study of T cell responses to AZD1222 COVID-19 vaccine. TCRdb keeps only in-frame clones here, not all; method: immunoSEQ multiplex PCR. The sample shows 250,000 to 300,000 clones, approximately 94% of them seen only once. Sample: peripheral blood, taken 28 days after the second AZD1222 dose. These receptors were taken from an adult who received the AZD1222 COVID-19 vaccine. Each CDR3 is given with its conserved first and last residue. Each record gives: J gene, V gene, CDR3 protein.

j_gene: TRBJ1-2; v_gene: TRBV6-5; CDR3aa: CASSYSKGALGYTF
j_gene: TRBJ2-7; v_gene: TRBV12-3/TRBV12-4; CDR3aa: CASSGTFGEQYF
j_gene: TRBJ1-2; v_gene: TRBV5-8; CDR3aa: CASSLTGHPGYTF
j_gene: TRBJ1-4; v_gene: TRBV7-2; CDR3aa: CASSSGQLNEKLFF
j_gene: TRBJ1-6; v_gene: TRBV4-1; CDR3aa: CASSQGPGRNSPLHF
j_gene: TRBJ2-3; v_gene: TRBV19; CDR3aa: CASTSGGGGADTQYF
j_gene: TRBJ1-1; v_gene: TRBV28; CDR3aa: CASSFETEAFF
j_gene: TRBJ2-7; v_gene: TRBV18; CDR3aa: CASSPPSQRRAPSYEQYF
j_gene: TRBJ1-1; v_gene: TRBV5-5; CDR3aa: CASSLLPANTEAFF
j_gene: TRBJ1-2; v_gene: TRBV28; CDR3aa: CASSYGVDGYTF
j_gene: TRBJ2-1; v_gene: TRBV27; CDR3aa: CASSRLSGSLGEQFF
j_gene: TRBJ2-1; v_gene: TRBV2; CDR3aa: CASLGFDKKMGGYNNEQFF